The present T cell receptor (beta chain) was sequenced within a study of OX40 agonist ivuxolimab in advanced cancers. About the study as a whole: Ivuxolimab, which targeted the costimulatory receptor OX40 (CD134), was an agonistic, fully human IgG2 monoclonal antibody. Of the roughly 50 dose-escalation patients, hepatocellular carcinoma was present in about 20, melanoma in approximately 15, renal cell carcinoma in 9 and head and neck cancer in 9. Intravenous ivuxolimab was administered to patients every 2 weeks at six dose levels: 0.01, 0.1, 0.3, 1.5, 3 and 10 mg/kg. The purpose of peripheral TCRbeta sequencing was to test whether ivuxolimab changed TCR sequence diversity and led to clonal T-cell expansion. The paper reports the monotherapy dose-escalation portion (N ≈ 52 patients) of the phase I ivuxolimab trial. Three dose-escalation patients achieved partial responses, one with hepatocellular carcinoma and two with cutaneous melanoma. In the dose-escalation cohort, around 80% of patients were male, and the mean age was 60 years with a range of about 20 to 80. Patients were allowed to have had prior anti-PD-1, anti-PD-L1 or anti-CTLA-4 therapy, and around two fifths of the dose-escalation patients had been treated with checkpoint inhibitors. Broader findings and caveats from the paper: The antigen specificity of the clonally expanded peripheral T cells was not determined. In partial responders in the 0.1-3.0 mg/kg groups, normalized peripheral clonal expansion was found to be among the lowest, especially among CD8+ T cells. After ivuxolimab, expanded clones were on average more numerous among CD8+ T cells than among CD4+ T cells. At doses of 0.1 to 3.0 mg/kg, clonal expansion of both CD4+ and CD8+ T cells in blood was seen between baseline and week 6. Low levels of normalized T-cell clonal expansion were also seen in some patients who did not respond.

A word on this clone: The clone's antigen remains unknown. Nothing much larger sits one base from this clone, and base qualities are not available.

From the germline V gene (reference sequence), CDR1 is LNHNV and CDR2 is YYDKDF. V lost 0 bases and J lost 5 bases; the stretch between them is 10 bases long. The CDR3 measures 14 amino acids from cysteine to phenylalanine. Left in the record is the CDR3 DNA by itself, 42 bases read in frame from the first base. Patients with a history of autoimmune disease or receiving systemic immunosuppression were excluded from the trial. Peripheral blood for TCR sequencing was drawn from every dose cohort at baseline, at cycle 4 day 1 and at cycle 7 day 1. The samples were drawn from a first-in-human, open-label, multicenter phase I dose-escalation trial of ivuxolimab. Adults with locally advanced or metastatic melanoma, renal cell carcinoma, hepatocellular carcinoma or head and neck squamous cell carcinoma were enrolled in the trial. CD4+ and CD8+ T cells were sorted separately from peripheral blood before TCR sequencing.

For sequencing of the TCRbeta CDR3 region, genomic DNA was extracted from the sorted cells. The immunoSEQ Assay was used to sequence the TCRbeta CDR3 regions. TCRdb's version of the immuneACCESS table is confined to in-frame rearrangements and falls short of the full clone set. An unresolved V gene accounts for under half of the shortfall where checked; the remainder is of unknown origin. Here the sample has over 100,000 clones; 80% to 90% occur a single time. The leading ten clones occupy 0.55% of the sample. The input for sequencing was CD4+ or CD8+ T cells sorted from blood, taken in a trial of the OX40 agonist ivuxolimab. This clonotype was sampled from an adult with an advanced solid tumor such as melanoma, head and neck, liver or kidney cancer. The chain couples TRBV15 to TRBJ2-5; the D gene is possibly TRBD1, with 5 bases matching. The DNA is TGTGCCACCAGCAGAGATGTAGGGGCGGAGACCCAGTACTTC. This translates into CATSRDVGAETQYF. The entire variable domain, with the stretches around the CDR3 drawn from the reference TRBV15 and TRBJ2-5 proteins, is DAMVIQNPRYQVTQFGKPVTLSCSQTLNHNVMYWYQQKSSQAPKLLFHYYDKDFNNEADTPDNFQSRRPNTSFCFLDIRSPGLGDTAMYLCATSRDVGAETQYFGPGTRLLVL.